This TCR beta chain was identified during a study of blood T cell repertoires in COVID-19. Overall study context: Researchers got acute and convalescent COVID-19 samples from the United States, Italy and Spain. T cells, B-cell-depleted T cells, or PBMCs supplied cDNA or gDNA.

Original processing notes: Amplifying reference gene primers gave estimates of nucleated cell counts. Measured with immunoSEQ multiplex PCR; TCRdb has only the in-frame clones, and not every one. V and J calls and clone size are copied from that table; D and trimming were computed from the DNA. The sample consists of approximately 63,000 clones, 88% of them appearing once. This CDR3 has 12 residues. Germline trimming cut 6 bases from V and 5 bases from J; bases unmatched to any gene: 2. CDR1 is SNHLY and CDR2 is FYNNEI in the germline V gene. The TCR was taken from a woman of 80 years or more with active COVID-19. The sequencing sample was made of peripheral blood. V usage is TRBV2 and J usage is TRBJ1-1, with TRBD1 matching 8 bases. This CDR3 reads CASRGQGTEAFF. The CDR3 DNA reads TGTGCCAGCAGAGGACAGGGAACTGAAGCTTTCTTT. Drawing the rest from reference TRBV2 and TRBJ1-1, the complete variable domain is EPEVTQTPSHQVTQMGQEVILRCVPISNHLYFYWYRQILGQKVEFLVSFYNNEISEKSEIFDDQFSVERPDGSNFTLKIRSTKLEDSAMYFCASRGQGTEAFFGQGTRLTVV.